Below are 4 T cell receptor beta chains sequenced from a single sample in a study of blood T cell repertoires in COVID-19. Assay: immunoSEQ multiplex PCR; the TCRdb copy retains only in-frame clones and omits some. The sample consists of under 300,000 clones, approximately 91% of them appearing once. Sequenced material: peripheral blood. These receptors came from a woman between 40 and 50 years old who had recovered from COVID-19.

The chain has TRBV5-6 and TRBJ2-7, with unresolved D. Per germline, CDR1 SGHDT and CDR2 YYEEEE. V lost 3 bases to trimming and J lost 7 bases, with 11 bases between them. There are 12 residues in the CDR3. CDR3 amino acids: CASSWSGLEQYF. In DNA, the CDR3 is TGTGCCAGCAGCTGGTCGGGTTTAGAGCAGTACTTC.

The CDR3 sequence: CASSLGGQSFYNEQFF. The CDR3 DNA sequence: TGCGCCAGCAGCTTGGGGGGACAGTCCTTTTACAATGAGCAGTTCTTC. J is TRBJ2-1 and V is TRBV5-1, with 7 bases that match TRBD1. The J segment lost 4 bases and the V segment lost 0 bases, leaving 7 bases of the junction unmatched. CDR3 length equals 16 residues. Per the germline V gene, CDR1 is SGHRS and CDR2 is YFSETQ. Combining the CDR3 with reference TRBV5-1 and TRBJ2-1 gives the whole variable domain KAGVTQTPRYLIKTRGQQVTLSCSPISGHRSVSWYQQTPGQGLQFLFEYFSETQRNKGNFPGRFSGRQFSNSRSEMNVSTLELGDSALYLCASSLGGQSFYNEQFFGPGTRLTVL.

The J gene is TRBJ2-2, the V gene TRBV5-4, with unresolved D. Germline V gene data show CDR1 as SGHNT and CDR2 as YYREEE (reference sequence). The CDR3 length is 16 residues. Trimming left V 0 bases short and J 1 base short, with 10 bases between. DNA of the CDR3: TGTGCCAGCAGCTTGGAATTGCGGATGAACACCGGGGAGCTGTTTTTT. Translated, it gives CASSLELRMNTGELFF.

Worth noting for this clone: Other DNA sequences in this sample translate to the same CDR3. CDR3 coding DNA: TGCGCCAGCAGCTTGGCCCAAAACAATGAGCAGTTCTTC. Its translation is CASSLAQNNEQFF. The chain combines TRBV5-1 with TRBJ2-1; D gene unclear. The CDR3 length is 13 residues. Germline V CDR1 and CDR2: SGHRS, YFSETQ. The ends were cut back, 0 bases at V and 5 bases at J, with 6 bases in the middle.